This T cell receptor beta chain was identified in a study of patients and donors after allogeneic stem cell transplantation. CDR1 and CDR2 (germline): PRHDT, FYEKMQ (reference sequence). This CDR3 region has 13 residues. V gave up 5 bases and J gave up 8 bases, with 15 bases separating them. TCRdb passed the RT-PCR reads through MiXCR, listing each CDR3 protein once. The table lists approximately 170,000 distinct CDR3 sequences, about 32% of them singletons, with around 3.2% in the top ten. A few counts support this clonotype. The rearrangement links TRBV13 to TRBJ1-2; D might be TRBD1 (6 bases). The receptor's source is a human donor who was either an allogeneic HSCT recipient or a stem cell or donor lymphocyte infusion donor (not recorded which). It is not recorded whose cells these are; they may come from a transplant donor. Sequenced input: blood, either unsorted or a sorted T cell fraction (not recorded which). The CDR3 reads CASSISRGSGYTF. As DNA, the CDR3 is TGTGCCAGCAGCATTAGCAGGGGTTCGGGCTACACCTTC. Together with reference TRBV13 and TRBJ1-2, the CDR3 gives the full variable domain: AAGVIQSPRHLIKEKRETATLKCYPIPRHDTVYWYQQGPGQDPQFLISFYEKMQSDKGSIPDRFSAQQFSDYHSELNMSSLELGDSALYFCASSISRGSGYTFGSGTRLTVV.